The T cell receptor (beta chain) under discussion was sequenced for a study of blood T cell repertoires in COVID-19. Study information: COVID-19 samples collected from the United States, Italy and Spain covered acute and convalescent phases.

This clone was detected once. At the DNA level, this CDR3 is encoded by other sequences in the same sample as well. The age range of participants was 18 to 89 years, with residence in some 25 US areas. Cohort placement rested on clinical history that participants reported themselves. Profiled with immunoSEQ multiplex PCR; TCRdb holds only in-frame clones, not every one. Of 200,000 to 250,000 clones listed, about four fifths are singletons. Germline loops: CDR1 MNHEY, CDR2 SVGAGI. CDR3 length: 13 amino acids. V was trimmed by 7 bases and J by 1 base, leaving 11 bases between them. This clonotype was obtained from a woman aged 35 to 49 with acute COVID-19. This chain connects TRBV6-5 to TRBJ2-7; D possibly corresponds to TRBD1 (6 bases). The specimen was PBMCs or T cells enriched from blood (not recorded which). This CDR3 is CASTLGQSYEQYF. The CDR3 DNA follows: TGTGCCAGCACCCTCGGACAGTCCTACGAGCAGTACTTC.